A selection of T cell receptor beta chains follows, all from one sample in a study of neoadjuvant anti-PD-1 for oral cavity cancer. Measured with immunoSEQ multiplex PCR; TCRdb has only the in-frame clones, and not every one. In the table there are about 24,000 clones, 26% of which are singletons. The sequencing here drew on tumor tissue, taken after nivolumab (anti-PD-1) treatment. The receptors come from a person between 40 and 85 years old with oral cavity squamous cell carcinoma. Each CDR3 is given with its conserved first and last residue.

>13|TRBV6-5
CASSYSGLNIQYF
>15|TRBV10-2
CASRPTSGPYNEQFF
>15|TRBV6-5
CASSLQGGLPDTQYF
>13|TRBV7-3
CASSLSMNTEAFF
>13|TRBV6-5
CASSYSPGETQYF
>15|TRBV7-6
CASSLETDPFNEQFF
>15|TRBV7-8
CASSLMSGDNSPLHF
>12|TRBV9
CASSPGHTEAFF
>16|TRBV7-2
CASSLVAQRGGNEQFF
>11|TRBV5-1
CASSWQETQYF
>15|TRBV5-1
CASSLGGLTDNEQFF
>13|TRBV11-1
CASSPGGYTEAFF
>15|TRBV4-1
CASSQVLTVSGGYTF
>12|TRBV6-1
CASRDGAGEQFF
>16|TRBV7-3
CASSPTPGVQTGELFF
>15|TRBV28
CASSSGTGGIETQYF
>15|TRBV28
CASRTDSSTNYGYTF
>14|TRBV15
CATSRATGDSPLHF
>13|TRBV5-1
CASSFSGVYEQYF
>15|TRBV5-1
CASSSSRGATYEQYF
>14|TRBV2
CAGDDDRGVYGYTF
>15|TRBV6-1
CASNPGLAGTYEQYF
>15|TRBV27
CASSLSMGGSRGPYF
>14|TRBV15
CATSRAGGGNTIYF
>12|TRBV4-1
CASSLPADTQYF
>14|TRBV6-1
CASSPGLEMYTQYF
>15|TRBV11-2
CASSLNPQGHQPQHF
>18|TRBV4-2
CASSQTLAGGTLNNEQFF
>16|TRBV4-1
CASSQEAARNTDTQYF
>11|TRBV6-5
CASSYSEGYTF
>15|TRBV15
CATSRPQGGGQPQHF
>18|TRBV9
CASSASGGGARIYNEQFF
>15|TRBV27
CASSLGHGKTGELFF
>15|TRBV19
CASSIEPARRYGYTF
>12|TRBV28
CASSLLDEKLFF
>14|TRBV4-1
CASSRTTTGYGYTF